The text below deals with one TCR beta chain. Its specificity is unknown. These data originate in a study of T cell responses to AZD1222 COVID-19 vaccine. Findings and caveats of the study: Within unmutated variant regions lay the reported targets of nearly half of spike-specific TCRs. Of the AZD1222 recipients, only 5 to 7 were seropositive at baseline.

The germline V gene encodes CDR1 KGHDR and CDR2 SFDVKD. Germline trimming cut 1 base from V and 4 bases from J; bases unmatched to any gene: 4. CDR3 length: 15 residues. The data were produced by immunoSEQ multiplex PCR, yet TCRdb's version contains in-frame clones alone and is incomplete. The top ten hold about 3.8% of the sample, which has about 140,000 clones, 92% seen once. The specimen was peripheral blood, collected on day 0 of AZD1222 vaccination. The chain joins TRBV24-1 to TRBJ2-7, with 9 positions matching TRBD2. This TCR came from an adult in good health. The CDR3 DNA sequence: TGTGCCACCAGTGATTTCGGACTAGCGTGGTACGAGCAGTACTTC. It specifies CATSDFGLAWYEQYF.